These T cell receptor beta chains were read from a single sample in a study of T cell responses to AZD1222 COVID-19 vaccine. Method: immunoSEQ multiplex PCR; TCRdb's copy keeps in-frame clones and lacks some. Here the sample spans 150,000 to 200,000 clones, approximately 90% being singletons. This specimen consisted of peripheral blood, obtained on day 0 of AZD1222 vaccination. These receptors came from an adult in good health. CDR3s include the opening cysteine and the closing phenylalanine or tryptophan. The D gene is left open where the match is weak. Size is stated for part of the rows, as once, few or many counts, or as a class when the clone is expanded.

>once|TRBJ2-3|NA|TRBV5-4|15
CASSFSPQYTDTQYF
TGTGCCAGCAGCTTTTCGCCCCAATACACAGATACGCAGTATTTT
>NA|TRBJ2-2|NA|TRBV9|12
CASSLPPGELFF
TGTGCCAGCAGCCTCCCCCCCGGGGAGCTGTTTTTT
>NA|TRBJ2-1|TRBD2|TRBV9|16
CASSARLAGDGNEQFF
TGTGCCAGCAGTGCTAGACTAGCGGGGGATGGCAATGAGCAGTTCTTC
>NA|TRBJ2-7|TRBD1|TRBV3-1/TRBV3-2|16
CASSPTDRGRAYEQYF
TGTGCCAGCAGCCCCACCGACAGGGGGCGTGCCTACGAGCAGTACTTC
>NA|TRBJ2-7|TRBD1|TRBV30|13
CAWRTGGSYEQYF
TGTGCCTGGAGGACAGGGGGTTCGTACGAGCAGTACTTC
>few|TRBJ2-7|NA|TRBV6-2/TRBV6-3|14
CASSSAQRSGEQYF
TGTGCCAGCAGTTCCGCCCAGAGGTCTGGGGAGCAGTACTTC
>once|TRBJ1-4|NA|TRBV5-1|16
CASSLGSGSTNEKLFF
TGCGCCAGCAGCTTGGGATCAGGGTCCACTAATGAAAAACTGTTTTTT
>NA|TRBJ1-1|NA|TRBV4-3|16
CASSQAPLVGGTEAFF
TGCGCCAGCAGCCAGGCTCCTTTAGTCGGGGGCACTGAAGCTTTCTTT
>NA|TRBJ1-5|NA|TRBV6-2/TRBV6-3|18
CASSSAGTGARGNQPQHF
TGTGCCAGCAGTTCCGCCGGCACGGGGGCGAGGGGAAATCAGCCCCAGCATTTT
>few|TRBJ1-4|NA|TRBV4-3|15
CASSRTAKFNEKLFF
TGCGCCAGCAGCCGCACAGCAAAATTTAATGAAAAACTGTTTTTT
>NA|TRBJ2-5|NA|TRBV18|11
CASSPQETQYF
TGTGCCAGCTCCCCCCAAGAGACCCAGTACTTC
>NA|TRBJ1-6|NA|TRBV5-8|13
CASGQNRNSPLHF
TGTGCCAGCGGACAAAATAGGAATTCACCCCTCCACTTT
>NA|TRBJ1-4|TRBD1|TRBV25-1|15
CASSTPDRVAEKLFF
TGTGCCAGCAGTACGCCGGACAGGGTTGCTGAAAAACTGTTTTTT
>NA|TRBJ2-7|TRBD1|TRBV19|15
CASSPDRVVLYEQYF
TGTGCCAGTAGCCCAGACAGGGTCGTATTATACGAGCAGTACTTC
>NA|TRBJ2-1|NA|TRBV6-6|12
CASSYSANEQFF
TGTGCCAGCAGTTATAGCGCCAATGAGCAGTTCTTC
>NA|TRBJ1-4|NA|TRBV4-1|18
CASSQDSRTAAYNEKLFF
TGCGCCAGCAGCCAAGATAGTAGGACAGCCGCCTATAATGAAAAACTGTTTTTT
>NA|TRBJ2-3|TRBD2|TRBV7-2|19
CASSLEPTLAGGVSDTQYF
TGTGCCAGCAGCTTAGAACCCACACTAGCGGGGGGGGTGTCAGATACGCAGTATTTT
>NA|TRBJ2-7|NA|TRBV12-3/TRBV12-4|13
CASSPDGNWKQYF
TGTGCCAGCAGCCCTGATGGGAATTGGAAGCAGTACTTC
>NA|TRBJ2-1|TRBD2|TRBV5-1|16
CASSLAGTSGANEQFF
TGCGCCAGCAGCTTGGCCGGTACTAGCGGGGCAAATGAGCAGTTCTTC
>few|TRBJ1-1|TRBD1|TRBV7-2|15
CASSLQGATNTEAFF
TGTGCCAGCAGCCTCCAGGGGGCCACGAACACTGAAGCTTTCTTT
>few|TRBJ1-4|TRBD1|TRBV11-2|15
CASSFRGRGDEKLFF
TGTGCCAGCAGTTTCAGGGGGCGAGGTGATGAAAAACTGTTTTTT
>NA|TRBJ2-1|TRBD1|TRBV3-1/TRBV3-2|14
CASSLGQGAHEQFF
TGTGCCAGCAGCCTGGGACAGGGGGCCCATGAGCAGTTCTTC
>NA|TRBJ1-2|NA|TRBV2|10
CASRDSGYTF
TGTGCCAGCAGAGACAGTGGCTACACCTTC
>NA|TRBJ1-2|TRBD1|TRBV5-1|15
CASSYGTGLQYGYTF
TGCGCCAGCAGCTACGGGACAGGGCTTCAGTATGGCTACACCTTC
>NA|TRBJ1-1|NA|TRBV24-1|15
CATSAASSGNTEAFF
TGTGCCACCAGTGCGGCGAGTTCGGGGAACACTGAAGCTTTCTTT
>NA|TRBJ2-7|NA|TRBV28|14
CASSPLVTSYEQYF
TGTGCCAGCAGCCCCCTGGTGACCTCCTACGAGCAGTACTTC
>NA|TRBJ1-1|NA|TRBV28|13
CASSLWGNTEAFF
TGTGCCAGCAGTTTGTGGGGTAACACTGAAGCTTTCTTT
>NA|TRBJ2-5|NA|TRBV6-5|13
CASSYGQGRTQYF
TGTGCCAGCAGTTACGGGCAGGGGCGGACCCAGTACTTC
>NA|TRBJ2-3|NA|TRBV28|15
CASSFKGGRTDTQYF
TGTGCCAGCAGTTTTAAAGGGGGGAGAACAGATACGCAGTATTTT
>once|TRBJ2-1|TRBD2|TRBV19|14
CASMRTSGYNEQFF
TGTGCCAGTATGCGGACTAGCGGGTACAATGAGCAGTTCTTC
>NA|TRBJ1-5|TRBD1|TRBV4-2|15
CASSQATGTEQPQHF
TGTGCCAGCAGCCAAGCGACAGGGACGGAGCAGCCCCAGCATTTT
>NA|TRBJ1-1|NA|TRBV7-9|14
CASISPRMNTEAFF
TGTGCCAGCATCTCACCCCGCATGAACACTGAAGCTTTCTTT
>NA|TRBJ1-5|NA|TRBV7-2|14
CASTPTAERGPQHF
TGTGCCAGCACCCCGACAGCGGAGAGAGGGCCCCAGCATTTT
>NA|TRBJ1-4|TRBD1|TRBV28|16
CASSRDKTGVLEKLFF
TGTGCCAGCAGCCGTGATAAGACAGGGGTATTAGAAAAACTGTTTTTT
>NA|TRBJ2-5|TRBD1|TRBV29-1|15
CSVKRGTGRPETQYF
TGCAGCGTTAAAAGGGGGACAGGGAGACCGGAGACCCAGTACTTC
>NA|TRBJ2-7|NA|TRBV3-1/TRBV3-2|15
CASSQVRTEGYEQYF
TGTGCCAGCAGCCAAGTGAGGACGGAGGGTTACGAGCAGTACTTC
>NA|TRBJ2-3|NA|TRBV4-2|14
CASSQERGGDTQYF
TGTGCCAGCAGCCAAGAGCGAGGGGGAGATACGCAGTATTTT
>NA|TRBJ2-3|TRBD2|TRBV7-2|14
CASSRSGGTDTQYF
TGTGCCAGCAGCCGGAGCGGGGGCACAGATACGCAGTATTTT
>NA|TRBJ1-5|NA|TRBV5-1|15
CASRPGEAGNQPQHF
TGCGCCAGTAGACCCGGGGAGGCGGGCAATCAGCCCCAGCATTTT
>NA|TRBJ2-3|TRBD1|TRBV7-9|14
CASSLGTGADTQYF
TGTGCCAGCAGCCTCGGGACAGGGGCAGATACGCAGTATTTT
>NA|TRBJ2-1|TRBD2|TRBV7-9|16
CASSLGYLREGPEQFF
TGTGCCAGCAGCTTAGGATATTTGCGGGAGGGCCCTGAGCAGTTCTTC
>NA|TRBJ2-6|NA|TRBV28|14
CASSFLSGANVLTF
TGTGCCAGCAGTTTTCTATCTGGGGCCAACGTCCTGACTTTC
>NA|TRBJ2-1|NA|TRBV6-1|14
CASSEGGTYNEQFF
TGTGCCAGCAGTGAAGGAGGGACCTACAATGAGCAGTTCTTC
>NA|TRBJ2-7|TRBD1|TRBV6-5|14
CASSYSGQGDEQYF
TGTGCCAGCAGTTACTCGGGACAGGGGGACGAGCAGTACTTC
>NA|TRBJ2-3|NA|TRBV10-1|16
CASSGAGQSSTDTQYF
TGCGCCAGCAGTGGAGCGGGACAGAGTAGCACAGATACGCAGTATTTT
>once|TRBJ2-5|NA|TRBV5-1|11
CASSYQETQYF
TGCGCCAGCAGCTACCAAGAGACCCAGTACTTC
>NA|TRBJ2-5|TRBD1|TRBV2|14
CASSSMTGEETQYF
TGTGCCAGCAGTTCGATGACAGGGGAGGAGACCCAGTACTTC
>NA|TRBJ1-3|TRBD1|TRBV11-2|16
CASSLNRGLAGNTIYF
TGTGCCAGCAGCTTGAACAGGGGATTAGCTGGAAACACCATATATTTT
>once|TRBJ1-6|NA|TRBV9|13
CASSVAQNSPLHF
TGTGCCAGCAGCGTAGCGCAGAATTCACCCCTCCACTTT
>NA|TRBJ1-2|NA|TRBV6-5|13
CASSSRNTYGYTF
TGTGCCAGCAGTTCTCGTAACACCTATGGCTACACCTTC